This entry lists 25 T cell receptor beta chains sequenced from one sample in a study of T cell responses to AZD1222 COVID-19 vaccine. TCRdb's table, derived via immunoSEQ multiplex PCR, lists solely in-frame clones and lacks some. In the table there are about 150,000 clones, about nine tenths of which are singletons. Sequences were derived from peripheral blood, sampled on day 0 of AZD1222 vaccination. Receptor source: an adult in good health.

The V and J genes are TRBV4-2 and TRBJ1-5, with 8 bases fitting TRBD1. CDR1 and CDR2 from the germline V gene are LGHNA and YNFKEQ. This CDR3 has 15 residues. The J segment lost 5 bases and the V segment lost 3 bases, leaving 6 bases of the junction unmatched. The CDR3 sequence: CASSQDRANYQPQHF. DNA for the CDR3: TGTGCCAGCAGCCAGGACAGGGCAAATTATCAGCCCCAGCATTTT.

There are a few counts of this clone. CDR3 protein: CASTARITWTGGYQPQHF. CDR3 sequence (DNA): TGTGCCAGCACCGCCCGCATCACCTGGACAGGGGGCTATCAGCCCCAGCATTTT. The V call is TRBV28, the J call TRBJ1-5; 11 bases align to TRBD1. This CDR3 comprises 18 residues. V dropped 7 bases and J dropped 5; count of bases not matched to a gene: 16. Per the germline V gene, CDR1 is MDHEN and CDR2 is SYDVKM.

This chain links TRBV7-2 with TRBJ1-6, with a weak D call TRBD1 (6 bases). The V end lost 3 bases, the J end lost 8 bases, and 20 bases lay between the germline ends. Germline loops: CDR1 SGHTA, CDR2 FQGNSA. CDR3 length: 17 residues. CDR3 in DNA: TGTGCCAGCAGCTTCGCCCGGGCTACAGGGATTGATTCACCCCTCCACTTT. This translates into CASSFARATGIDSPLHF.

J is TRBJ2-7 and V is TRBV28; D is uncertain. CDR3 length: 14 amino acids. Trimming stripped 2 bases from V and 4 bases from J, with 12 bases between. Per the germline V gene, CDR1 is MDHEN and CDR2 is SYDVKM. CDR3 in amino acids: CASSLVGSEYEQYF. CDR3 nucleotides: TGTGCCAGCAGTTTAGTTGGTAGTGAGTACGAGCAGTACTTC.

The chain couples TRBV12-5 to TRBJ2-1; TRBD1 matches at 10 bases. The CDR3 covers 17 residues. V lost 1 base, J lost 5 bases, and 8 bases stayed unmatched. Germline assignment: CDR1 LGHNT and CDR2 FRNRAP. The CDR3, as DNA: TGTGCTAGTGGTTTGGGCCTCGGACAGGGGGTGAACAATGAGCAGTTCTTC. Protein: CASGLGLGQGVNNEQFF. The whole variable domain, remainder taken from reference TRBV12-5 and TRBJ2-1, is DARVTQTPRHKVTEMGQEVTMRCQPILGHNTVFWYRQTMMQGLELLAYFRNRAPLDDSGMPKDRFSAEMPDATLATLKIQPSEPRDSAVYFCASGLGLGQGVNNEQFFGPGTRLTVL.

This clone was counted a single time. Written as DNA, the CDR3 is TGTGCCAGCAGCCAAAGGGGACAGGGGGATTCACCCCTCCACTTT. Its translation is CASSQRGQGDSPLHF. The gene calls are TRBV7-8 and TRBJ1-6; the match to TRBD1 covers 11 bases. Trimming at V came to 5 bases and at J to 8 bases, leaving 5 bases not matched to a gene. The CDR3 runs 15 residues. Germline V gene lookup returns CDR1 SGHVS and CDR2 FQNEAQ.

The CDR3 region is CASSMGRENEQFF. CDR3 in DNA: TGTGCCAGTAGTATGGGTAGGGAAAATGAGCAGTTCTTC. The chain employs TRBV19 and TRBJ2-1; unclear D gene. CDR3 length: 13 residues. Germline V gene lookup returns CDR1 LNHDA and CDR2 SQIVND (reference sequence). Trimming cost V 3 bases and J 7 bases, with 10 bases left between them. Filled out from reference TRBV19 and TRBJ2-1, the complete variable domain reads DGGITQSPKYLFRKEGQNVTLSCEQNLNHDAMYWYRQDPGQGLRLIYYSQIVNDFQKGDIAEGYSVSREKKESFPLTVTSAQKNPTAFYLCASSMGRENEQFFGPGTRLTVL.

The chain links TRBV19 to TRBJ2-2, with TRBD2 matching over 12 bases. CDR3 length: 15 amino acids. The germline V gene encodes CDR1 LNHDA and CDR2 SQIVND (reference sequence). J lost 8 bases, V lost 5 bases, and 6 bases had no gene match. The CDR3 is CASSRLAGGKGELFF. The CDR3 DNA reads TGTGCCAGTAGTCGGCTAGCGGGAGGGAAGGGGGAGCTGTTTTTT. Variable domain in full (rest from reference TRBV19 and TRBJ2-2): DGGITQSPKYLFRKEGQNVTLSCEQNLNHDAMYWYRQDPGQGLRLIYYSQIVNDFQKGDIAEGYSVSREKKESFPLTVTSAQKNPTAFYLCASSRLAGGKGELFFGEGSRLTVL.

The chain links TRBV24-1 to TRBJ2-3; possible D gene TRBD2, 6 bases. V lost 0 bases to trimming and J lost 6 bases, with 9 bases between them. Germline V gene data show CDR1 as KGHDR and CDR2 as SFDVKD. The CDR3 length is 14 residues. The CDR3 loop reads CATSDLSGLDTQYF. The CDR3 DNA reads TGTGCCACCAGTGATTTGAGCGGGTTGGATACGCAGTATTTT.

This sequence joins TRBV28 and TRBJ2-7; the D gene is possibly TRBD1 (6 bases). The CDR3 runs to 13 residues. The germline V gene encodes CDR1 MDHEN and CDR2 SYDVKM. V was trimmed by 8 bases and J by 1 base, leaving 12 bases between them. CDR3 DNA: TGTGCCAGCTTAGGGACATTTTCCTACGAGCAGTACTTC. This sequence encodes CASLGTFSYEQYF.

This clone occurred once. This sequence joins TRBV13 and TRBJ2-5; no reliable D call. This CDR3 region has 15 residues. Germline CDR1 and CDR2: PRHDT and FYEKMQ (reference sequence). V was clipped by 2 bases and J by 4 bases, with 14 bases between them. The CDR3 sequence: CASSLFSGRTETQYF. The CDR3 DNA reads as TGTGCCAGCAGCTTATTTTCGGGCCGGACAGAGACCCAGTACTTC.

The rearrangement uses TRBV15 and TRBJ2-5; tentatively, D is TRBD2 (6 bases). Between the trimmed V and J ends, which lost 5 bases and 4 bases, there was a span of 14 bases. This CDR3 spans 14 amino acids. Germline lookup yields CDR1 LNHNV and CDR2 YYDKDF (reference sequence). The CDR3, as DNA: TGTGCCACCAGCCATACTAGCATCCCAGAGACCCAGTACTTC. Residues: CATSHTSIPETQYF.

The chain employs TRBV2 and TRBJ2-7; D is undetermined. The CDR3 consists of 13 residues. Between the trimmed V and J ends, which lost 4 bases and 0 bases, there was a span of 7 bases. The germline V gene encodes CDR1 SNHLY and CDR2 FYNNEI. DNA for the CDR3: TGTGCCAGCAGTGTCCAGAACTCCTACGAGCAGTACTTC. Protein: CASSVQNSYEQYF.

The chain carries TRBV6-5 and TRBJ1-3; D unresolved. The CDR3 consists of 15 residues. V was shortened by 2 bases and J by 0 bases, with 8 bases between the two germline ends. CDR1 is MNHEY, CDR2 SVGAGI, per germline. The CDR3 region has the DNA TGTGCCAGCAGTTACAGACAACCCTCTGGAAACACCATATATTTT. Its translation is CASSYRQPSGNTIYF.

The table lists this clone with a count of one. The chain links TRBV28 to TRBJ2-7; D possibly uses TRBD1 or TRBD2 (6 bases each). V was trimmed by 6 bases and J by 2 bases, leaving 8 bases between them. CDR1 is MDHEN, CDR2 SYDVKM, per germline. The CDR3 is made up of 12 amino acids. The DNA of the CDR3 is TGTGCCAGCAGCGGGGGCACCTACGAGCAGTACTTC. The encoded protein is CASSGGTYEQYF.

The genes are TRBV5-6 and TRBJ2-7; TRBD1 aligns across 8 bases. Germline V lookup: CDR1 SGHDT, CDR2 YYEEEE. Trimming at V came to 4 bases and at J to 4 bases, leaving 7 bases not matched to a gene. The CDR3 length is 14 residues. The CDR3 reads CASSLGQAIYEQYF. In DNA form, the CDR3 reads TGTGCCAGCAGCCTGGGACAGGCGATTTACGAGCAGTACTTC.

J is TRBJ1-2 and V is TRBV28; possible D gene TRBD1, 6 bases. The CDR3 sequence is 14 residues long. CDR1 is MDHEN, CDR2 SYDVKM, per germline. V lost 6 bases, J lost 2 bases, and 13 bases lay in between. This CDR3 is CASRWMDSNYGYTF. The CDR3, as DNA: TGTGCCAGCAGATGGATGGACAGCAACTATGGCTACACCTTC.

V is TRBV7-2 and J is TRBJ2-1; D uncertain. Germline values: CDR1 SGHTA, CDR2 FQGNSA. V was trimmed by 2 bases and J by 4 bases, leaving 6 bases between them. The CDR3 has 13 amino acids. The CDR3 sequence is CASSLFQYNEQFF. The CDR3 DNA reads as TGTGCCAGCAGCTTATTCCAATACAATGAGCAGTTCTTC.

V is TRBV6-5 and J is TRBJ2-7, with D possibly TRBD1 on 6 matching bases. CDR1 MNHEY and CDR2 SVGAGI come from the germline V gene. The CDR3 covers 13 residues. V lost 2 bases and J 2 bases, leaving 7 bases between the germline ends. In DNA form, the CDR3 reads TGTGCCAGCAGTTACCGGGACACCTACGAGCAGTACTTC. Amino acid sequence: CASSYRDTYEQYF.

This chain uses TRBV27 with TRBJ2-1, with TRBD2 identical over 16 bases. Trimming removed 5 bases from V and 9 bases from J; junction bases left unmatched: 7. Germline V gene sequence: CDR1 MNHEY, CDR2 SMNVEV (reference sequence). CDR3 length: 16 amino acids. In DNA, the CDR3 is TGTGCCAGCAGTGCCGAGGGACTAGCGGGAGGGGTTGAGCAGTTCTTC. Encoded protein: CASSAEGLAGGVEQFF.

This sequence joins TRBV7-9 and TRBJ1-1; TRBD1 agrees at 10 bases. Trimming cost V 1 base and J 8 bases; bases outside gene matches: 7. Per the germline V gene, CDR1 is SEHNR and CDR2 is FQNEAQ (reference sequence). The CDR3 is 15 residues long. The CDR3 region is CASSLELGQGLEAFF. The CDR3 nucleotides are TGTGCCAGCAGCTTAGAATTGGGACAGGGGTTAGAAGCTTTCTTT.

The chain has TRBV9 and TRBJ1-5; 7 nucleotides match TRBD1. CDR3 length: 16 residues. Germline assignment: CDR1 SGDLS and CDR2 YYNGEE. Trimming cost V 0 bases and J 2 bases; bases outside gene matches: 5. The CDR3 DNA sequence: TGTGCCAGCAGCGTAGGGGTGGGGACAGGCAATCAGCCCCAGCATTTT. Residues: CASSVGVGTGNQPQHF.

Here the CDR3 reads CASSLRTAGQPQHF. The CDR3 nucleotides are TGTGCCAGCAGTTTGCGGACGGCTGGGCAGCCCCAGCATTTT. This chain joins TRBV28 and TRBJ1-5; no clear D gene. V gave up 3 bases and J gave up 7 bases, with 13 bases separating them. The CDR3 covers 14 residues. The germline V gene encodes CDR1 MDHEN and CDR2 SYDVKM.

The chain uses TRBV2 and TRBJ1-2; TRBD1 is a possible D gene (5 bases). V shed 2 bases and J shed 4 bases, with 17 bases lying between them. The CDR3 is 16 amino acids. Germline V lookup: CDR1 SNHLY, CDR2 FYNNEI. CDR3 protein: CASSESAGVTGYGYTF. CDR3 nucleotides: TGTGCCAGCAGTGAAAGTGCCGGAGTAACAGGCTATGGCTACACCTTC.

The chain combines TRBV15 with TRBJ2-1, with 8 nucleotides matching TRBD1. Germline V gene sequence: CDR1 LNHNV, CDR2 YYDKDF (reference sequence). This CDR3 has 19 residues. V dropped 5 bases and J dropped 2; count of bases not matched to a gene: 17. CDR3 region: CATSPRGQGRPPAYNEQFF. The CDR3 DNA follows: TGTGCCACCAGCCCACGAGGACAGGGACGGCCTCCGGCCTACAATGAGCAGTTCTTC.